This TCR beta chain originates from a study of blood T cells in healthy people across ages. Unmatched junction bases numbered 10, after V lost 0 bases and J lost 7 bases. CDR1 SGDLS and CDR2 YYNGEE come from the germline V gene. The CDR3 runs 17 residues. Together with a sample-barcoded 5' primer, a J-beta primer mix was included in a second PCR lasting roughly 6 to 12 cycles. Each TCR beta cDNA got a 12-nucleotide random molecular identifier. Using its own MiXCR run on the 5' RACE reads, TCRdb lists one record per CDR3 protein. The sample has about 1.6 million distinct CDR3 sequences, around 36% seen once. About this clonotype itself: Its specificity is unknown.

The study, taken as a whole, reports: Relative to aged donors, long-lived donors carried more naive CD4+ cells and displayed higher diversity. With age, beta diversity per million T cells declined roughly linearly, significantly by 40 to 50. The CMV status of each donor remained undetermined, and this could have confounded shifts in expanded clonotypes.

What was sequenced was blood. The clonotype was recovered from a woman in her twenties or thirties in good health. V gene TRBV9 combines with J gene TRBJ2-1; 10 nucleotides line up with TRBD1. The CDR3 nucleotides read TGTGCCAGCAGCGTAGGTTTTGGGACAGGGGTTGGGAATGAGCAGTTCTTC. It yields the protein CASSVGFGTGVGNEQFF.